A selection of T cell receptor beta chains follows, all from one sample in a study of T cell clonotyping in hematopoietic cell transplantation. The assay was immunoSEQ multiplex PCR, and TCRdb's table has in-frame clones only and misses some. In the table there are roughly 15,000 clones, 85% to 90% of which are singletons. The specimen comprised PBMCs, sampled 100 days after allogeneic stem cell transplant. The receptors here all came from a male patient between 60 and 69 years old who had an allogeneic stem cell transplant from a related donor, so the T cells may come from the graft donor. Some clones in this sample may be carry-over from other donors' samples. CDR3s include the opening cysteine and the closing phenylalanine or tryptophan. A D gene is named only where the DNA matches it firmly. Rows give clone size only sometimes, using once, few, many, or a class for an expanded clone.

d_gene	v_gene	j_gene	abundance	CDR3aa	CDR3nt
-	TRBV30	TRBJ2-1	-	CAWSSLAYNEQFF	TGTGCCTGGAGTTCCCTAGCGTACAATGAGCAGTTCTTC
TRBD1	TRBV7-8	TRBJ2-2	once	CASSFRIYAGGTNANTGELFF	TGTGCCAGCAGCTTTAGAATTTATGCAGGGGGAACGAACGCGAACACCGGGGAGCTGTTTTTT
TRBD1	TRBV6-6	TRBJ1-5	-	CASSYQGQVYQPQHF	TGTGCCAGCAGTTATCAGGGACAGGTTTATCAGCCCCAGCATTTT
TRBD1	TRBV10-3	TRBJ2-7	-	CAISGTGIGYEQYF	TGTGCCATCAGTGGGACAGGGATCGGCTACGAGCAGTACTTC
TRBD1	TRBV7-2	TRBJ1-6	-	CASSRMGRGDSPLHF	TGTGCCAGCAGCCGAATGGGCAGGGGGGATTCACCCCTCCACTTT
-	TRBV14	TRBJ1-1	-	CASSHKNLRGNTEAFF	TGTGCCAGCAGCCATAAGAATTTGAGGGGGAACACTGAAGCTTTCTTT
TRBD1	TRBV6-5	TRBJ1-2	once	CASSQPGGGSYTF	TGTGCCAGCAGCCAACCAGGGGGCGGGAGCTACACCTTC
-	TRBV11-3	TRBJ2-7	-	CASSLVAGLSYEQYF	TGTGCCAGCAGCTTAGTGGCGGGGCTCTCCTACGAGCAGTACTTC
-	TRBV6-5	TRBJ1-5	once	CASRLYRDSNQPQHF	TGTGCCAGCAGGCTATACAGGGATAGCAATCAGCCCCAGCATTTT
-	TRBV14	TRBJ1-1	-	CASSFSMNTEAFF	TGTGCCAGCAGCTTTTCGATGAACACTGAAGCTTTCTTT
-	TRBV10-3	TRBJ1-5	-	CATGPVQPQHF	TGTGCCACCGGACCGGTTCAGCCCCAGCATTTT
-	TRBV10-3	TRBJ1-4	-	CAISVAGAGEKLFF	TGTGCCATCAGTGTTGCAGGGGCGGGTGAAAAACTGTTTTTT
-	TRBV4-1	TRBJ1-1	-	CASSQAGTEAFF	TGCGCCAGCAGCCAAGCCGGGACTGAAGCTTTCTTT
TRBD2	TRBV7-2	TRBJ2-2	once	CASSKTGLAGGELFF	TGTGCCAGCAGCAAAACGGGACTAGCGGGTGGGGAGCTGTTTTTT
TRBD2	TRBV7-2	TRBJ2-7	once	CASSSGTSGGSSYEQYF	TGTGCCAGCAGCTCAGGGACTAGCGGGGGGAGCTCCTACGAGCAGTACTTC
TRBD1	TRBV19	TRBJ2-7	-	CASSIEATGWNEQYF	TGTGCCAGTAGTATCGAAGCGACAGGGTGGAACGAGCAGTACTTC
-	TRBV4-1	TRBJ1-1	-	CASSQDISGATEAFF	TGCGCCAGCAGCCAAGATATCTCAGGGGCGACTGAAGCTTTCTTT
TRBD1	TRBV19	TRBJ1-2	-	CASSATGGRGYTF	TGTGCCAGTAGTGCCACAGGGGGAAGGGGCTACACCTTC
TRBD1	TRBV7-3	TRBJ2-3	-	CASSSRGQGATDTQYF	TGTGCCAGCAGCTCGAGGGGACAGGGGGCAACAGATACGCAGTATTTT
-	TRBV7-3	TRBJ2-7	-	CASSRDHYEQYF	TGTGCCAGCAGCCGGGACCATTACGAGCAGTACTTC
-	TRBV7-2	TRBJ2-1	-	CASSLASNEQFF	TGTGCCAGCAGCTTAGCTTCTAATGAGCAGTTCTTC
-	TRBV7-9	TRBJ2-7	-	CASSGLEVSYEQYF	TGTGCCAGCAGCGGGCTCGAGGTCTCCTACGAGCAGTACTTC
TRBD1	TRBV28	TRBJ1-2	few	CASSTGGYGYTF	TGTGCCAGCAGTACAGGGGGGTATGGCTACACCTTC
TRBD1	TRBV4-1	TRBJ1-2	-	CASSQVGQGNYGYTF	TGCGCCAGCAGCCAAGTCGGACAGGGGAACTATGGCTACACCTTC
-	TRBV28	TRBJ2-3	-	CASTSRGGRTDTQYF	TGTGCCAGCACCTCAAGGGGGGGGAGGACAGATACGCAGTATTTT
-	TRBV15	TRBJ1-2	-	CATSRGTVLGDGYTF	TGTGCCACCAGCAGAGGGACAGTTCTCGGGGATGGCTACACCTTC
TRBD1	TRBV13	TRBJ1-4	-	CASSLEGTGDEKLFF	TGTGCCAGCAGCTTAGAGGGGACAGGCGATGAAAAACTGTTTTTT
-	TRBV7-3	TRBJ2-3	-	CASSLSGLGDTQYF	TGTGCCAGCAGCTTATCGGGGCTGGGGGATACGCAGTATTTT
TRBD2	TRBV2	TRBJ2-3	-	CARAGGSTDTQYF	TGTGCCAGAGCGGGGGGGTCCACAGATACGCAGTATTTT
-	TRBV27	TRBJ1-3	few	CASRKGGAEGNTIYF	TGTGCCAGCAGGAAAGGGGGGGCGGAAGGAAACACCATATATTTT
-	TRBV19	TRBJ1-2	once	CASKGFNYGYTF	TGTGCCAGTAAGGGGTTTAACTATGGCTACACCTTC
-	TRBV18	TRBJ2-1	few	CASSPGRDNEQFF	TGTGCCAGCTCACCGGGACGGGACAATGAGCAGTTCTTC
-	TRBV19	TRBJ1-1	-	CASSREGKAEAFF	TGTGCCAGTAGTCGGGAGGGCAAAGCTGAAGCTTTCTTT
-	TRBV7-2	TRBJ1-5	-	CASSLEFSQPQHF	TGTGCCAGCAGCTTAGAGTTTAGTCAGCCCCAGCATTTT
TRBD1	TRBV7-8	TRBJ1-1	-	CASSLGTGWYTEAFF	TGTGCCAGCAGCCTCGGGACAGGGTGGTACACTGAAGCTTTCTTT
-	TRBV20-1	TRBJ1-2	-	CSASALGGYTF	TGCAGTGCTAGCGCCCTGGGCGGCTACACCTTC
-	TRBV7-2	TRBJ1-2	-	CASSPSTGGHTGGYTF	TGTGCCAGCAGCCCCTCCACCGGGGGACACACTGGTGGCTACACCTTC
TRBD1	TRBV28	TRBJ2-2	-	CASSGRDRVIGELFF	TGTGCCAGCAGTGGCCGGGACAGGGTAATCGGGGAGCTGTTTTTT
-	TRBV7-3	TRBJ2-7	-	CASSGGTAGYEQYF	TGTGCCAGCAGCGGTGGGACGGCTGGCTACGAGCAGTACTTC
-	TRBV10-3	TRBJ2-2	-	CAISTPLDSPNTGELFF	TGTGCCATCAGTACCCCCTTAGACAGTCCGAACACCGGGGAGCTGTTTTTT
TRBD2	TRBV7-8	TRBJ2-3	-	CASSLAGGALRGTDTQYF	TGTGCCAGCAGCTTAGCCGGGGGGGCCCTTCGTGGCACAGATACGCAGTATTTT
TRBD1	TRBV2	TRBJ1-6	few	CASSYAGTGQSSPLHF	TGTGCCAGCAGTTACGCCGGGACAGGGCAGTCGTCTCCCCTCCACTTT
-	TRBV20-1	TRBJ1-2	-	CSARTVDGYTF	TGCAGTGCTAGGACCGTAGATGGCTACACCTTC
TRBD1	TRBV5-1	TRBJ1-2	few	CASSFQEEDRDGYTF	TGCGCCAGCAGCTTTCAAGAGGAGGACAGGGATGGCTACACCTTC
-	TRBV4-1	TRBJ2-2	-	CASSQRALGGGMDTGELFF	TGCGCCAGCAGTCAAAGGGCACTTGGTGGGGGTATGGACACCGGGGAGCTGTTTTTT
-	TRBV5-1	TRBJ2-2	-	CASSLVFPRGGETGELFF	TGCGCCAGCAGCTTGGTCTTTCCCCGGGGTGGTGAAACCGGGGAGCTGTTTTTT
-	TRBV30	TRBJ1-1	-	CAWSETRNTEAFF	TGTGCCTGGAGTGAAACCAGGAACACTGAAGCTTTCTTT
-	TRBV5-4	TRBJ2-3	-	CASSLDYSSTDTQYF	TGTGCCAGCAGCTTGGATTACTCTAGCACAGATACGCAGTATTTT
-	TRBV5-1	TRBJ2-5	-	CASSLVAAIGETQYF	TGCGCCAGCAGCTTGGTAGCAGCCATCGGGGAGACCCAGTACTTC